This T cell receptor beta chain derives from a study of blood T cell repertoires in COVID-19 (dated by TCRdb to about 2020). Study-level background: Samples from collaborators originated in the United States, Italy and Spain and spanned both the acute and convalescent phases of COVID-19. A de-identified subject ID, COVID-19 status, age in years and sex were almost always included in the sample metadata. The prospective study material was composed of cDNA or gDNA derived from T cells, B-cell-depleted T cells, or PBMCs. HLA class I and class II types, where available, came from metadata supplied by the sample provider rather than from assay-based typing. The repertoires were released in a freely available public database meant as a resource for research on the immune response to SARS-CoV-2. The samples were drawn from the first 160 participants of the ongoing ImmuneRACE study and from 1,200 or so subjects provided by 6 global collaborators. The dataset comprised deeply sampled blood TCRbeta repertoires from subjects exposed to, actively infected with, or recovered from COVID-19.

TCRbeta CDR3 regions were amplified from genomic DNA by means of the immunoSEQ Assay, a bias-controlled multiplex PCR. As for the authors' bioinformatics: The number of nucleated cells in each sample was estimated by amplification of reference gene primers within the assay. Sequence reads were collapsed and filtered to measure the absolute abundance of every unique TCRbeta CDR3 rearrangement. For each sample, productive Simpson clonality was calculated as the square root of Simpson's diversity index across productive rearrangements. TCRdb obtained this table from immuneACCESS and retained in-frame rearrangements with V and J assigned. These tables miss some clones; where compared with another copy, unresolved V genes account for less than half of the shortfall, and the remainder is unexplained. Clone size and the V and J calls come from that table; the DNA yielded D and trimming. The table for this sample lists 360,000 or so clones; about 90% of them were counted only once. Under 3% of the sample is taken by the ten largest.

Participants in the prospective study were enrolled through a virtual design, were aged 18 to 89 years, and lived in 24 United States geographic areas. In the prospective study, cohorts were assigned on the basis of participant-reported clinical history obtained from a screening survey and a study questionnaire. For ImmuneRACE Cohort 3, a participant was defined as recovered based on two consecutive negative NP/OP PCR tests, clearance by a healthcare professional, or resolution of symptoms. Mobile phlebotomists in the prospective study collected whole blood, serum and a nasopharyngeal or oropharyngeal swab from every participant. Additional blood draws and questionnaires over an approximately 2-month period could optionally be provided by prospective study participants. Before DNA extraction, prospective study blood samples were shipped either frozen or at room temperature. On this clone itself: It has no known antigen specificity. Base qualities are not recorded, but no much larger clone differs from it by a single base.

On the study overall, not on this receptor specifically: The quantity of clinical and demographic metadata differed by source and by participant and was supplied without curation.

Trimming takes 6 bases off V and 2 bases off J; junction bases not matched to a gene: 5. Spanning cysteine to phenylalanine, the CDR3 consists of 15 amino acids. Just CDR3 DNA is preserved here, 45 bases in frame from base 1. CDR1 and CDR2 were assigned from the germline V gene as MNHEY and SVGAGI. This sequence originates from a woman aged 25 to 39 who had recovered from COVID-19. The sequenced sample was PBMCs or T cells enriched from blood (not recorded which). This receptor chain uses TRBV6-5 and TRBJ2-1; 9 bases in the middle match TRBD1. The sequence in DNA is TGTGCCAGCAGACCGGGACAGGGCACCTACAATGAGCAGTTCTTC. Its protein reads: CASRPGQGTYNEQFF.